These 4 T cell receptor beta chains share one sample of origin, sequenced in a study of CD8 T cells in Susac syndrome. RNA was extracted with the RNeasy kit, and a quantity of about 0.45 to 1 ug was reverse transcribed using random hexamers. MiXCR, run by TCRdb on the immunoSEQ multiplex PCR reads, gives a single entry per CDR3 protein. In the table there are 100,000 to 150,000 distinct CDR3 sequences, 90% to 95% of which are singletons. Sequenced sample: CD8+ T cells from PBMCs. These receptor sequences come from a human donor with multiple sclerosis.

The rearrangement joins TRBV3-1 to TRBJ2-1, with 9 bases identical to TRBD2. Per germline, CDR1 LGHDT and CDR2 YNNKEL (reference sequence). The CDR3 has 14 residues. V gave up 2 bases and J gave up 6 bases; unmatched junction bases: 2. This chain's CDR3 is CASSQFSGSNEQFF. For the CDR3, the DNA is TGTGCCAGCAGCCAATTTAGCGGGAGCAATGAGCAGTTCTTC.

The chain is built from TRBV27 and TRBJ2-7; tentatively, D is TRBD1 (5 bases). The CDR3 consists of 14 residues. Deletions cut 3 bases from V and 2 bases from J, with 11 bases between. CDR1 is MNHEY and CDR2 is SMNVEV in the germline V gene (reference sequence). CDR3 region: CASSLSPGPYEQYF. DNA for the CDR3: TGTGCCAGCAGTTTGAGCCCAGGGCCCTACGAGCAGTACTTC.

The CDR3 region is CASMPAGGAGELFF. The CDR3 nucleotides read TGTGCCAGCATGCCAGCGGGGGGTGCCGGGGAGCTGTTTTTT. This chain connects TRBV6-5 to TRBJ2-2; 9 bases align to TRBD2. CDR1 MNHEY and CDR2 SVGAGI come from the germline V gene. The CDR3 is 14 amino acids. Unmatched junction bases numbered 6, after V lost 7 bases and J lost 6 bases.

The chain has TRBV7-8 and TRBJ2-3; the D is unclear. The CDR3 has 13 residues. V was pared by 0 bases and J by 5 bases, with 6 bases between. Germline values: CDR1 SGHVS, CDR2 FQNEAQ. This CDR3 reads CASSLALGDTQYF. CDR3 DNA: TGTGCCAGCAGCTTAGCGCTCGGAGATACGCAGTATTTT.